A selection of T cell receptor beta chains follows, all from one sample in a study of blood T cells in healthy people across ages. TCRdb redid the calling of the 5' RACE reads with MiXCR, one entry per CDR3 protein. The top ten hold about 21% of the sample, which has 700,000 to 1,000,000 distinct CDR3 sequences, under 55% seen once. Sequenced: blood. Every receptor here comes from a man between 60 and 70 years old in good health. The CDR3 runs from the conserved cysteine through the conserved F or W. The D gene is left open where the match is weak. Size is stated for part of the rows, as once, few or many counts, or as a class when the clone is expanded.

TRBV9,NA,TRBJ2-1,TRBD2,CASSEGSASGENNEQFF,TGTGCCAGCAGCGAGGGTTCGGCTAGCGGGGAGAACAATGAGCAGTTCTTC
TRBV7-8,many,TRBJ1-1,NA,CASSLGTGNTEAFF,TGTGCCAGCAGCTTAGGGACGGGAAACACTGAAGCTTTCTTT
TRBV12-3/TRBV12-4,few,TRBJ2-7,TRBD1,CASSSDRDIEQYF,TGTGCCAGCAGTTCGGACAGGGATATCGAGCAGTACTTC
TRBV29-1,NA,TRBJ2-2,NA,CSVDTNGELFF,TGCAGCGTTGACACGAACGGGGAGCTGTTTTTT
TRBV20-1,NA,TRBJ2-7,NA,CSGRTSLYEQYF,TGCAGTGGACGTACGAGTCTATACGAGCAGTACTTC
TRBV6-2/TRBV6-3,NA,TRBJ2-6,NA,CASRSFSGANVLTF,TGTGCCAGCAGATCTTTCTCTGGGGCCAACGTCCTGACTTTC
TRBV11-3,NA,TRBJ1-1,NA,CASSLDQRENTEAFF,TGTGCCAGCAGCTTAGATCAACGGGAGAACACTGAAGCTTTCTTT
TRBV14,few,TRBJ2-7,TRBD1,CASSQAPPGGQVFYEQYF,TGTGCCAGCAGCCAAGCCCCCCCAGGGGGACAGGTGTTCTACGAGCAGTACTTC
TRBV11-2,NA,TRBJ2-5,NA,CASSLGSAGEETQYF,TGTGCCAGCAGCTTAGGTTCTGCAGGGGAAGAGACCCAGTACTTC
TRBV7-8,NA,TRBJ2-7,NA,CASSFALAYEQYF,TGTGCCAGCAGCTTCGCGTTGGCCTACGAGCAGTACTTC
TRBV28,NA,TRBJ2-7,NA,CATETGTYEQYF,TGTGCCACAGAGACAGGAACCTACGAGCAGTACTTC
TRBV6-5,NA,TRBJ1-2,NA,CASSYRGSRSYGYTF,TGTGCCAGCAGTTACAGGGGCAGCAGGAGCTATGGCTACACCTTC
TRBV7-2,many,TRBJ2-3,NA,CASSLQGSTDTQYF,TGTGCCAGCAGCTTACAGGGGAGCACAGATACGCAGTATTTT
TRBV20-1,NA,TRBJ1-5,NA,CSAASRVGNQPQHF,TGCAGTGCTGCCTCCAGGGTGGGGAATCAGCCCCAGCATTTT
TRBV12-3/TRBV12-4,few,TRBJ2-5,TRBD1,CASSGTGGSREQYF,TGTGCCAGCAGTGGGACAGGAGGCTCAAGGGAGCAGTACTTC
TRBV7-9,NA,TRBJ1-2,NA,CASSLQGGPYGYTF,TGTGCCAGCAGCTTACAGGGAGGACCCTATGGCTACACCTTC
TRBV5-1,NA,TRBJ2-7,NA,CASSLAGLPSYEQYF,TGCGCCAGCAGCTTGGCGGGGCTACCAAGCTACGAGCAGTACTTC
TRBV9,NA,TRBJ2-7,NA,CASSADQGFVASEQYF,TGTGCCAGCAGCGCGGATCAGGGATTTGTCGCCTCCGAGCAGTACTTC
TRBV3-1,many,TRBJ1-6,NA,CASSPYGQNSPLHF,TGTGCCAGCAGCCCCTACGGACAGAATTCACCCCTCCACTTT
TRBV14,NA,TRBJ1-1,TRBD1,CASSHRAGGPNTEAFF,TGTGCCAGCAGCCACCGTGCAGGGGGCCCTAACACTGAAGCTTTCTTT
TRBV5-1,few,TRBJ1-2,NA,CASSREFGYGYTF,TGCGCCAGCAGCCGGGAGTTCGGTTATGGCTACACCTTC
TRBV5-1,NA,TRBJ2-7,TRBD1,CASSSPGTGPYEQYF,TGCGCCAGCAGCTCCCCCGGGACAGGACCCTACGAGCAGTACTTC
TRBV7-9,once,TRBJ2-3,NA,CASSLSFWRGSQYF,TGTGCCAGCAGCTTATCCTTTTGGCGGGGATCGCAGTATTTT
TRBV6-1,few,TRBJ1-2,NA,CASGSFRVLGYTF,TGTGCCAGCGGAAGTTTCAGGGTTCTGGGCTACACCTTC
TRBV5-5,NA,TRBJ2-7,NA,CASSLTQPPHEQYF,TGTGCCAGCAGCTTGACCCAACCTCCTCACGAGCAGTACTTC
TRBV4-1,NA,TRBJ1-2,TRBD1,CASSQDTGGYYGYTF,TGCGCCAGCAGCCAAGACACAGGGGGATACTATGGCTACACCTTC
TRBV10-3,few,TRBJ2-3,NA,CAISGGPTDTQYF,TGTGCCATCAGTGGGGGACCGACAGATACGCAGTATTTT
TRBV10-3,NA,TRBJ2-7,NA,CAISDNPITYEQYF,TGTGCCATCAGTGATAACCCTATTACCTACGAGCAGTACTTC
TRBV30,many,TRBJ1-1,TRBD1,CAWSIPGGLTEAFF,TGTGCCTGGAGTATTCCAGGGGGTCTCACTGAAGCTTTCTTT
TRBV24-1,NA,TRBJ2-3,TRBD2,CATFPGTSRTDTQYF,TGTGCCACCTTCCCCGGGACTAGCCGAACAGATACGCAGTATTTT
TRBV5-6,many,TRBJ2-4,NA,CASSVGAGRKNIQYF,TGTGCCAGCAGCGTGGGGGCGGGACGGAAAAACATTCAGTACTTC
TRBV5-1,few,TRBJ2-5,NA,CASSLWQVETQYF,TGCGCCAGCAGCTTGTGGCAGGTGGAGACCCAGTACTTC
TRBV20-1,NA,TRBJ2-3,TRBD2,CSTKTSGGADTQYF,TGCAGTACTAAGACTAGCGGGGGGGCAGATACGCAGTATTTT
TRBV6-1,NA,TRBJ2-7,NA,CASSVRGANEQYF,TGTGCCAGCAGTGTTCGGGGGGCGAACGAGCAGTACTTC
TRBV3-1,few,TRBJ2-4,NA,CASSQGRAVIAKNIQYF,TGTGCCAGCAGCCAAGGTCGAGCGGTCATAGCCAAAAACATTCAGTACTTC
TRBV5-1,once,TRBJ2-7,TRBD1,CAGSLLQGGVYEQYF,TGCGCCGGCAGCTTGTTACAGGGGGGTGTCTACGAGCAGTACTTC
TRBV5-6,NA,TRBJ2-3,NA,CASSRGTAQVDTQYF,TGTGCCAGCAGCCGAGGGACGGCCCAAGTGGATACGCAGTATTTT
TRBV9,once,TRBJ2-3,TRBD2,CASLPGTSGATTDTQYF,TGTGCCAGCTTACCCGGGACTAGCGGGGCAACCACAGATACGCAGTATTTT
TRBV5-1,NA,TRBJ2-5,NA,CASSLNGQPIKETQYF,TGCGCCAGCAGCTTAAACGGACAACCAATAAAAGAGACCCAGTACTTC
TRBV6-2/TRBV6-3,many,TRBJ2-6,TRBD2,CASSYLAGLTGANVLTF,TGTGCCAGCAGTTACTTAGCGGGCCTGACTGGGGCCAACGTCCTGACTTTC
TRBV7-2,NA,TRBJ2-5,NA,CASSYDRRVETQYF,TGTGCCAGCAGCTATGACAGGAGGGTGGAGACCCAGTACTTC
TRBV30,few,TRBJ1-2,NA,CAWSLSQRDYGYTF,TGTGCCTGGAGTTTGTCCCAGCGCGACTATGGCTACACCTTC
TRBV5-6,few,TRBJ1-1,NA,CASSLLLAGGSNTEAFF,TGTGCCAGCAGCTTGCTATTAGCCGGCGGTAGTAACACTGAAGCTTTCTTT